This TCR beta chain was identified in a study of regulatory T cells in long-lasting Graves disease. Building the TCR beta libraries relied on iRepertoire HTBI primers, and CDR3 regions underwent Arm-PCR. Using its own MiXCR run on the multiplex PCR reads, TCRdb lists one record per CDR3 protein. The table includes around 400,000 distinct CDR3 sequences, about a quarter detected once. V lost 2 bases to trimming and J lost 7 bases, with 15 bases between them. The germline V gene encodes CDR1 DFQATT and CDR2 SNEGSKA (reference sequence). The CDR3 runs to 15 residues. The table lists this clonotype with a few counts. Time point specified: persistent/refractory GD, antithyroid drugs over 5 years with positive TRAb. RNA extracted from PBMCs served as the sequencing template. The authors diagnosed Graves' disease using American Thyroid Association guidelines. Peripheral blood, around 9.9 milliliters per patient, was collected in EDTA tubes.

V is TRBV20-1 and J is TRBJ1-6, with D perhaps TRBD1 (5 bases). This receptor was identified in a female donor with Graves disease. This specimen was peripheral blood mononuclear cells (PBMCs), taken when the disease was refractory, from a patient treated with antithyroid drugs. CDR3 nucleotides: TGCAGTGCTAGATTGGGGGGTCGGGAGAATTCACCCCTCCACTTT. This translates into CSARLGGRENSPLHF.